This is a list of T cell receptor beta chains from one sample in a study of beta chain features in type 1 diabetes. The repertoire was sequenced with immunoSEQ multiplex PCR; TCRdb's copy has only in-frame clones and lacks some. The table includes tens of thousands of clones, around three fifths detected once. Material for sequencing was Tregs from blood. The receptor set was obtained from a young woman in good health. Both conserved end residues are part of each CDR3. Each record gives: V gene, D gene, clone size, J gene, CDR3 DNA, CDR3 protein. D genes are given only for firm matches. Where a row states a size, it is once, few, many or the class of an expanded clone; other rows omit it.

V: TRBV9; D: -; size: -; J: TRBJ2-5; DNA: TGTGCCAGCAGCGTAAGTGTCCACCCGGAAGAGACCCAGTACTTC; CDR3: CASSVSVHPEETQYF
V: TRBV2; D: -; size: -; J: TRBJ2-5; DNA: TGTGCCAGCAGTGACGCTCTCAGACAAGAGACCCAGTACTTC; CDR3: CASSDALRQETQYF
V: TRBV9; D: -; size: -; J: TRBJ1-4; DNA: TGTGCCAGCAGCGTAGCTGTCGGGTCAAATGAAAAACTGTTTTTT; CDR3: CASSVAVGSNEKLFF
V: TRBV30; D: TRBD1; size: -; J: TRBJ2-7; DNA: TGTGCCTGGAGGAGGACAGGCGACTCCTACGAGCAGTACTTC; CDR3: CAWRRTGDSYEQYF
V: TRBV20-1; D: -; size: -; J: TRBJ2-7; DNA: TGCAGTGCTAGTCCTTCCCACGAGCAGTACTTC; CDR3: CSASPSHEQYF
V: TRBV5-4; D: TRBD1; size: -; J: TRBJ2-7; DNA: TGTGCCAGCAGCTCAGACCCGGACAGGGTCCCCTACGAGCAGTACTTC; CDR3: CASSSDPDRVPYEQYF
V: TRBV18; D: -; size: once; J: TRBJ2-7; DNA: TGTGCCAGCTCACCCCAACAGGCCTCCTACGAGCAGTACTTC; CDR3: CASSPQQASYEQYF
V: TRBV13; D: TRBD2; size: -; J: TRBJ2-3; DNA: TGTGCCAGCAGCCCCAGACTAGCGGGACGCACAGATACGCAGTATTTT; CDR3: CASSPRLAGRTDTQYF
V: TRBV5-1; D: -; size: once; J: TRBJ2-1; DNA: TGCGCCAGCAGCTTCGACGGTGCTAGCTCCTACAATGAGCAGTTCTTC; CDR3: CASSFDGASSYNEQFF
V: TRBV29-1; D: TRBD2; size: few; J: TRBJ2-3; DNA: TGCAGCGTTGTACCTAGCGGGCACACAGATACGCAGTATTTT; CDR3: CSVVPSGHTDTQYF
V: TRBV7-2; D: -; size: -; J: TRBJ1-1; DNA: TGTGCCAGCAGTCTTGACAGGAACACTGAAGCTTTCTTT; CDR3: CASSLDRNTEAFF
V: TRBV28; D: -; size: medium-sized; J: TRBJ1-4; DNA: TGTGCCAGCAGTTTAGAAGGGGCGCGTGAAAAACTGTTTTTT; CDR3: CASSLEGAREKLFF
V: TRBV5-1; D: -; size: -; J: TRBJ2-5; DNA: TGCGCCAGCAGCACAGACCCCCAAGAGACCCAGTACTTC; CDR3: CASSTDPQETQYF
V: TRBV7-3; D: -; size: -; J: TRBJ1-1; DNA: TGTGCCAGCAGCCCCTCTGAGGGCAGACTGAACACTGAAGCTTTCTTT; CDR3: CASSPSEGRLNTEAFF
V: TRBV7-9; D: -; size: -; J: TRBJ1-2; DNA: TGTGCCAGCAGTCGTCTTAACTATGGCTACACCTTC; CDR3: CASSRLNYGYTF
V: TRBV6-9; D: TRBD2; size: once; J: TRBJ2-1; DNA: TGTGCCAGCAGTCTCAGCGGGAGCTGGTCCAATGAGCAGTTCTTC; CDR3: CASSLSGSWSNEQFF
V: TRBV2; D: -; size: few; J: TRBJ2-1; DNA: TGTGCCAGCAGCCTTCAGGGATACAATGAGCAGTTCTTC; CDR3: CASSLQGYNEQFF
V: TRBV7-2; D: -; size: once; J: TRBJ2-7; DNA: TGTGCCAGCAGCTTAGGACAGTTATACGAGCAGTACTTC; CDR3: CASSLGQLYEQYF
V: TRBV18; D: -; size: -; J: TRBJ2-7; DNA: TGTGCCAGCTCACCAGGGGCAACCTACGAGCAGTACTTC; CDR3: CASSPGATYEQYF
V: TRBV11-2; D: TRBD2; size: -; J: TRBJ2-7; DNA: TGTGCCAGCAGGGGAGCGGGGCAGGGTACCTACGAGCAGTACTTC; CDR3: CASRGAGQGTYEQYF
V: TRBV6-1; D: TRBD1; size: -; J: TRBJ2-7; DNA: TGTGCCAGCACAAGGGACAGGGGGGAATCCTACGAGCAGTACTTC; CDR3: CASTRDRGESYEQYF
V: TRBV5-1; D: TRBD2; size: -; J: TRBJ2-1; DNA: TGCGCCAGCAGCTTCAGGGAGAGCGGGGTTTACAATGAGCAGTTCTTC; CDR3: CASSFRESGVYNEQFF
V: TRBV25-1; D: -; size: -; J: TRBJ2-2; DNA: TGTGCCAGCAGGCGGGGGACAACGAACACCGGGGAGCTGTTTTTT; CDR3: CASRRGTTNTGELFF
V: TRBV18; D: -; size: -; J: TRBJ2-2; DNA: TGTGCCAGCTCACCACAACCGGGTGGCGGGGAGCTGTTTTTT; CDR3: CASSPQPGGGELFF
V: TRBV5-1; D: TRBD2; size: -; J: TRBJ2-1; DNA: TGCGCCAGCAGCCCGGCGGGGGAGGGGTGGCAGTTCTTC; CDR3: CASSPAGEGWQFF
V: TRBV10-3; D: -; size: -; J: TRBJ2-3; DNA: TGTGCCATCAGTGAGTTCCGGACAGATACGCAGTATTTT; CDR3: CAISEFRTDTQYF